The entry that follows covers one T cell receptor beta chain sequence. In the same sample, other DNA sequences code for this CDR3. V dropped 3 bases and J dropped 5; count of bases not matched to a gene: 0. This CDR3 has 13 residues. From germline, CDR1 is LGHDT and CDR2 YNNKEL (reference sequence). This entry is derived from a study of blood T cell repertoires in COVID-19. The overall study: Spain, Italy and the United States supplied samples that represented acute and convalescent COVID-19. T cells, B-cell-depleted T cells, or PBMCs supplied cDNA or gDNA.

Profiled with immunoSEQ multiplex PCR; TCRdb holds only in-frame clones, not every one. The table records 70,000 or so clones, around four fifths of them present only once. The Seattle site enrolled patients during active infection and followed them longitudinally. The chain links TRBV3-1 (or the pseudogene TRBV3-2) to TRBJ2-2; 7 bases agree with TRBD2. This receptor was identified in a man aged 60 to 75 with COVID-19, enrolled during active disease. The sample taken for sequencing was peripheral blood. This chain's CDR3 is CASSQRGTGELFF. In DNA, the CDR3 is TGTGCCAGCAGCCAGCGGGGGACCGGGGAGCTGTTTTTT.